These 10 T cell receptor beta chains originate from one sample sequenced in a study of neurological immune-mediated disorders (dated by TCRdb to 2018 to 2020). Libraries were prepared through 5' RACE. For sequencing, an Illumina HiSeq 2500 was employed. The raw public reads went through TCRdb reprocessing: fastp at Q25, MiXCR clone calling, in-frame beta chains kept. Every CDR3 protein is listed once, alongside the most common genes and DNA of its rows. Recorded for this sample are about 89,000 distinct CDR3 sequences; around 2.6% of them occurred a single time. The biggest ten clones account for about 1% of the sample. The sample comprised PBMCs. These TCRs come from a woman in her twenties or thirties with multiple sclerosis.

This clonotype was seen many times. The chain carries TRBV12-3 or TRBV12-4 and TRBJ1-5; unclear D gene. Trimming left V 3 bases short and J 5 bases short, with 5 bases between. There are 12 residues in the CDR3. In DNA, the CDR3 is TGTGCCAGCAGTTTTAGAGATCAGCCCCAGCATTTT. Translation gives CASSFRDQPQHF.

This clonotype was recorded a few times. The chain recombines TRBV12-3 or TRBV12-4 with TRBJ2-5; the D gene is possibly TRBD2 (6 bases). The CDR3 has 16 residues. Trimming pared 3 bases from V and 4 bases from J, leaving 18 bases between. CDR3: CASSFGWSLGGETQYF. The CDR3 bases are TGTGCCAGCAGTTTTGGGTGGAGTTTGGGAGGAGAGACCCAGTACTTC.

This clonotype was recorded many times. CDR3 sequence: CATSRDTVRDTQYF. The CDR3 DNA reads TGTGCCACCAGCAGAGATACCGTACGGGATACGCAGTATTTT. V and J are TRBV15 and TRBJ2-3; D ambiguous. The CDR3 is 14 residues long. Germline CDR1 and CDR2: LNHNV and YYDKDF (reference sequence). Between the trimmed V and J ends, which lost 0 bases and 6 bases, there was a span of 10 bases.

This clonotype has a count of ten or more. V usage is TRBV4-3 and J usage is TRBJ2-1; D is possibly TRBD1 (5 bases). CDR3 size: 17 residues. The germline CDR1 and CDR2 sequences are LGHNA and YSLEER. The V and J ends lost 1 base and 4 bases respectively, with 17 bases between them. This chain's CDR3 is CASSQGPPGLGYNEQFF. The CDR3 DNA reads TGCGCCAGCAGCCAAGGCCCCCCAGGGTTGGGGTACAATGAGCAGTTCTTC.

This clonotype was recorded at least ten times. The chain is built from TRBV5-6 and TRBJ2-7, with D tentatively TRBD1 or TRBD2 (5 bases each). CDR3 length equals 15 residues. Germline lookup yields CDR1 SGHDT and CDR2 YYEEEE. V was shortened by 4 bases and J by 1 base, with 15 bases between the two germline ends. CDR3 in DNA: TGTGCCAGCAGCCAGCCGGGGCCAATTTCCTACGAGCAGTACTTC. Translating it yields CASSQPGPISYEQYF. Together with reference TRBV5-6 and TRBJ2-7, the CDR3 gives the full variable domain: DAGVTQSPTHLIKTRGQQVTLRCSPKSGHDTVSWYQQALGQGPQFIFQYYEEEERQRGNFPDRFSGHQFPNYSSELNVNALLLGDSALYLCASSQPGPISYEQYFGPGTRLTVT.

This clonotype was recorded many times. The chain links TRBV9 to TRBJ2-6; a weak D match, TRBD1 (5 bases). Trimming shortened V by 4 bases and J by 0 bases, and 17 bases separated the two germline ends. Germline lookup yields CDR1 SGDLS and CDR2 YYNGEE. The CDR3 sequence is 18 residues long. DNA of the CDR3: TGTGCCAGCAGCCCCCCCTGGCAGGGCCCCTCTGGGGCCAACGTCCTGACTTTC. As protein: CASSPPWQGPSGANVLTF.

This clonotype was detected ten times or more. CDR3: CASSLAAVGYEQYF. The CDR3 nucleotides read TGCGCCAGCAGCTTGGCCGCGGTGGGGTACGAGCAGTACTTC. This sequence joins TRBV5-1 and TRBJ2-7; D gene ambiguous. This CDR3 is built from 14 residues. Germline-derived CDR1 and CDR2 are SGHRS and YFSETQ. The germline V and J ends were trimmed by 0 bases and 4 bases, with 11 bases remaining between them.

This clonotype was recorded many times. The rearrangement links TRBV29-1 to TRBJ2-1, with D possibly matching TRBD1 (5 bases). Looked up from germline, CDR1 is SQVTM and CDR2 is ANQGSEA. The length of the CDR3 is 13 residues. Between the trimmed V and J ends, which lost 3 bases and 4 bases, there was a span of 10 bases. Here the CDR3 reads CSVEIGAYNEQFF. The CDR3 DNA reads as TGCAGCGTTGAGATAGGGGCATACAATGAGCAGTTCTTC.

The table lists this clonotype with many counts. The rearrangement uses TRBV7-2 and TRBJ2-7, with unresolved D. Germline V gene data show CDR1 as SGHTA and CDR2 as FQGNSA. The CDR3 runs to 12 residues. The germline V and J ends were trimmed by 3 bases and 6 bases, with 9 bases remaining between them. CDR3 DNA sequence: TGTGCCAGCAGCTTCTCGTATCCCGAGCAGTACTTC. Protein sequence: CASSFSYPEQYF.

This clonotype was recorded many times. The chain joins TRBV29-1 to TRBJ1-1; 10 bases are shared with TRBD1. The V and J ends lost 0 bases and 1 base, in that order; junction bases with no gene match: 5. CDR1 and CDR2 (germline): SQVTM, ANQGSEA. The CDR3 spans 16 residues. In DNA, the CDR3 is TGCAGCGTTGAAGATTCCGGGGACAGGGGGAACACTGAAGCTTTCTTT. This encodes CSVEDSGDRGNTEAFF.